Described below is a single T cell receptor (beta chain) sequence and its context. The data originate from a study of glioma-infiltrating T cells after dendritic cell vaccination. Across the study: Patients had newly diagnosed or recurrent glioblastoma and received dendritic cell vaccines.

Repertoires were generated with immunoSEQ multiplex PCR, while TCRdb's copy carries only in-frame clones and drops some. The table shows around 100,000 clones, with roughly 76% occurring only once. Trimming took 6 bases from V and 7 from J, leaving 13 bases between them. The germline V gene encodes CDR1 SNHLY and CDR2 FYNNEI. The CDR3 spans 13 residues. The J gene is TRBJ1-5, the V gene TRBV2; D is possibly TRBD1 (5 bases). The sequence derives from a human donor with glioblastoma. The source material was blood, sampled before dendritic cell vaccination. The CDR3 loop is CASSPLGGQPQHF. DNA for the CDR3: TGTGCCAGCAGCCCACTTGGGGGGCAGCCCCAGCATTTT.